Below are 23 T cell receptor beta chains sequenced from a single sample in a study of control samples from healthy donors and cancer patients. Profiling relied on immunoSEQ multiplex PCR, and the TCRdb table lists in-frame clones only, not all of them. The table includes about 150,000 clones, roughly 94% detected once. The sequenced material came from blood. The receptors derive from a woman aged 40 to 49 in good health.

V usage is TRBV13 and J usage is TRBJ2-7; perhaps TRBD2 as D (5 bases). Germline V gene data show CDR1 as PRHDT and CDR2 as FYEKMQ (reference sequence). Trimming took 0 bases from V and 3 from J, leaving 6 bases between them. CDR3 length: 13 amino acids. This chain's CDR3 is CASSLGGSYEQYF. As DNA, the CDR3 is TGTGCCAGCAGCTTAGGGGGGAGCTACGAGCAGTACTTC.

The chain couples TRBV19 to TRBJ1-6, with unresolved D. CDR1 and CDR2 from the germline V gene are LNHDA and SQIVND (reference sequence). This CDR3 spans 14 amino acids. The germline V and J ends were trimmed by 1 base and 6 bases, with 7 bases remaining between them. CDR3 protein: CASSIAASNSPLHF. DNA of the CDR3: TGTGCCAGTAGTATAGCGGCAAGTAATTCACCCCTCCACTTT.

The V call is TRBV9, the J call TRBJ1-4; D not certain. Germline V CDR1 and CDR2: SGDLS, YYNGEE. The length of the CDR3 is 13 residues. V shed 0 bases and J shed 8 bases, with 8 bases lying between them. CDR3 residues: CASSVGNGEKLFF. The CDR3 DNA follows: TGTGCCAGCAGCGTAGGAAATGGGGAAAAACTGTTTTTT.

This rearrangement joins TRBV20-1 to TRBJ1-1, with a tentative D call TRBD1 (5 bases). The CDR3 has 11 residues. V gave up 2 bases and J gave up 10 bases, with 11 bases separating them. CDR1 is DFQATT, CDR2 SNEGSKA, per germline (reference sequence). The DNA for the CDR3 is TGCAGTGCTAGACCTCAGAGGGGAGCTTTCTTT. Translated, it gives CSARPQRGAFF.

This clone has only one observation. The chain is built from TRBV19 and TRBJ2-2; 12 nucleotides line up with TRBD1. Unmatched junction bases numbered 8, after V lost 6 bases and J lost 9 bases. CDR1 LNHDA and CDR2 SQIVND come from the germline V gene (reference sequence). The CDR3 covers 15 residues. Written as DNA, the CDR3 is TGTGCCAGTAGGAGGGGGACAGGGGGCCAGTGGGAGCTGTTTTTT. This encodes CASRRGTGGQWELFF.

The chain couples TRBV5-5 to TRBJ2-7; TRBD1 matches at 7 bases. V lost 1 base to trimming and J lost 7 bases; unmatched junction nucleotides: 5. The CDR3 sequence is 13 residues long. Germline CDR1 SGHKS, CDR2 YYEKEE (reference sequence). CDR3 residues: CASSLSAGGEQYF. The CDR3 DNA sequence: TGTGCCAGCAGCTTGAGTGCAGGGGGTGAGCAGTACTTC.

This chain links TRBV15 with TRBJ1-4; possible D gene TRBD1, 5 bases. CDR1 is LNHNV and CDR2 is YYDKDF in the germline V gene (reference sequence). With 0 bases removed from V and 8 bases from J, the gap between germline ends came to 16 bases. CDR3 length: 16 residues. The CDR3: CATSRDRQGVNEKLFF. CDR3 sequence (DNA): TGTGCCACCAGCAGAGATCGGCAAGGGGTGAACGAAAAACTGTTTTTT.

The V gene is TRBV6-5, the J gene TRBJ1-2, with no clear D. This CDR3 comprises 15 residues. Trimming removed 0 bases at V and 5 bases at J, with 13 bases between. The germline V gene encodes CDR1 MNHEY and CDR2 SVGAGI. CDR3 sequence (DNA): TGTGCCAGCAGTTACTCCGCTGGTCAGGCTTATGGCTACACCTTC. Residues: CASSYSAGQAYGYTF.

The chain carries TRBV14 and TRBJ1-6, with D maybe TRBD1 (5 bases). There are 17 residues in the CDR3. Looked up from germline, CDR1 is SGHDN and CDR2 is FVKESK. Trimming removed 0 bases from V and 2 bases from J, with 11 bases in between. The CDR3 loop reads CASSQDYGATYNSPLHF. The CDR3 DNA reads as TGTGCCAGCAGCCAAGATTATGGGGCTACCTATAATTCACCCCTCCACTTT.

The J gene is TRBJ1-2, the V gene TRBV13; no definite D call. There are 11 residues in the CDR3. V lost 5 bases and J lost 12, with 13 bases in between. Germline V gene data show CDR1 as PRHDT and CDR2 as FYEKMQ (reference sequence). CDR3 coding DNA: TGTGCCAGCAGCCTTACCGCTAGGAACACCTTC. Translated: CASSLTARNTF.

The rearrangement links TRBV2 to TRBJ1-1; TRBD1 aligns across 7 bases. Germline V lookup: CDR1 SNHLY, CDR2 FYNNEI. CDR3 length equals 13 residues. V shed 11 bases, J shed 3 bases, and the junction held 9 bases outside the gene matches. The chain's CDR3 is CAAPPTGYTEAFF. CDR3 in DNA: TGTGCCGCCCCCCCGACAGGGTACACTGAAGCTTTCTTT.

V and J are TRBV7-2 and TRBJ2-1; no firm D call. CDR1 is SGHTA and CDR2 is FQGNSA in the germline V gene. Trimming shortened V by 2 bases and J by 0 bases, and 8 bases separated the two germline ends. The CDR3 length is 15 residues. CDR3 amino acids: CASSLQDLSYNEQFF. CDR3 coding DNA: TGTGCCAGCAGCTTACAGGATCTCTCCTACAATGAGCAGTTCTTC.

The chain joins TRBV5-1 to TRBJ2-1; 15 nucleotides line up with TRBD2. The CDR3 length is 16 residues. Trimming took 2 bases from V and 7 from J; bases not matched to a gene: 4. Germline CDR1 is SGHRS and CDR2 is YFSETQ. The CDR3 nucleotides are TGCGCCAGCAGCTTACGGACTAGCGGGGGGGTAAATGAGCAGTTCTTC. The encoded protein is CASSLRTSGGVNEQFF.

The chain carries TRBV2 and TRBJ1-1; 11 nucleotides agree with TRBD1. Germline CDR1 and CDR2: SNHLY and FYNNEI. The CDR3 contains 13 residues. Losses at the gene ends were 10 bases for V and 7 bases for J; bases not matched to a gene: 8. The CDR3 bases are TGTGCCACCGGGGGACAGGGGGTTAGTGAAGCTTTCTTT. Translated: CATGGQGVSEAFF.

The genes are TRBV7-9 and TRBJ1-2; the D gene is possibly TRBD1 (6 bases). The CDR3 consists of 13 residues. V lost 6 bases to trimming and J lost 4 bases, with 12 bases between them. Germline CDR1 SEHNR, CDR2 FQNEAQ (reference sequence). The CDR3 sequence: CASRYSDSYGYTF. CDR3 coding DNA: TGTGCCAGCAGATATTCGGACAGCTATGGCTACACCTTC.

This chain links TRBV9 with TRBJ2-3; 8 bases map to TRBD2. Trimming removed 0 bases from V and 6 bases from J; junction bases left unmatched: 12. Germline CDR1 is SGDLS and CDR2 is YYNGEE. There are 17 residues in the CDR3. The DNA for the CDR3 is TGTGCCAGCAGCGTAGTAGACGGGGGGGGCCGTAAGGATACGCAGTATTTT. As protein: CASSVVDGGGRKDTQYF. Using reference TRBV9 and TRBJ2-3 for the parts outside the CDR3, the full variable domain is DSGVTQTPKHLITATGQRVTLRCSPRSGDLSVYWYQQSLDQGLQFLIQYYNGEERAKGNILERFSAQQFPDLHSELNLSSLELGDSALYFCASSVVDGGGRKDTQYFGPGTRLTVL.

This chain connects TRBV6-5 to TRBJ1-4; D is undetermined. Germline CDR1 and CDR2: MNHEY and SVGAGI. This CDR3 is 14 amino acids long. V shed 6 bases and J shed 0 bases, with 8 bases lying between them. The CDR3 loop reads CASRVVATNEKLFF. DNA of the CDR3: TGTGCCAGCAGGGTGGTCGCAACTAATGAAAAACTGTTTTTT.

The chain joins TRBV7-8 to TRBJ2-3; 11 nucleotides match TRBD2. CDR3 length: 19 residues. With V trimmed by 4 bases and J by 1 base, 13 bases remained unmatched. From germline, CDR1 is SGHVS and CDR2 FQNEAQ. In nucleotides, the CDR3 is TGTGCCAGCAGCTCTCTAACTAGCGGGGGTTCCTCTCGCACAGATACGCAGTATTTT. This sequence encodes CASSSLTSGGSSRTDTQYF.

This sequence joins TRBV10-3 and TRBJ1-1; D is possibly TRBD1 (6 bases). The V end was cut by 1 base, the J end by 9 bases, with 9 bases between. This CDR3 comprises 12 residues. The germline CDR1 and CDR2 sequences are ENHRY and SYGVKD. The CDR3 nucleotides are TGTGCCATCAGTGAGTGGGGACAAAAAGCTTTCTTT. Its translation: CAISEWGQKAFF.

The CDR3, as DNA: TGTGCCATCAGTGACGACAGGGAAGGACTGTTTTTT. This gives the protein CAISDDREGLFF. The chain carries TRBV10-3 and TRBJ1-4; TRBD1 agrees at 7 bases. With 3 bases clipped from V and 13 bases from J, the junction kept 5 bases outside the gene matches. This CDR3 is 12 amino acids long. The germline CDR1 and CDR2 sequences are ENHRY and SYGVKD.

The chain carries TRBV4-2 and TRBJ1-1; TRBD1 matches 7 bases. The CDR3 consists of 16 residues. J gave up 0 bases and V 1 base, and 5 bases lay outside the gene matches. Germline assignment: CDR1 LGHNA and CDR2 YNFKEQ. The CDR3 nucleotides are TGTGCCAGCAGCCAAGGCGAGGGGGCTATGAACACTGAAGCTTTCTTT. This encodes CASSQGEGAMNTEAFF.

The chain recombines TRBV7-9 with TRBJ2-6; the D is unclear. Between the trimmed V and J ends, which lost 4 bases and 0 bases, there was a span of 7 bases. This CDR3 is built from 15 residues. Germline V gene lookup returns CDR1 SEHNR and CDR2 FQNEAQ (reference sequence). CDR3 region: CASSWRVSGANVLTF. The CDR3, as DNA: TGTGCCAGCAGCTGGAGAGTCTCTGGGGCCAACGTCCTGACTTTC.

This sequence joins TRBV10-3 and TRBJ1-2; D is perhaps TRBD1 (5 bases). Trimming removed 5 bases from V and 5 bases from J, with 24 bases in between. Germline CDR1 and CDR2: ENHRY and SYGVKD. The CDR3 totals 17 residues. CDR3 sequence reads: CAISPRGSLYGAYGYTF. The CDR3 DNA reads TGTGCCATCAGTCCCCGAGGCTCGTTATATGGGGCGTATGGCTACACCTTC.